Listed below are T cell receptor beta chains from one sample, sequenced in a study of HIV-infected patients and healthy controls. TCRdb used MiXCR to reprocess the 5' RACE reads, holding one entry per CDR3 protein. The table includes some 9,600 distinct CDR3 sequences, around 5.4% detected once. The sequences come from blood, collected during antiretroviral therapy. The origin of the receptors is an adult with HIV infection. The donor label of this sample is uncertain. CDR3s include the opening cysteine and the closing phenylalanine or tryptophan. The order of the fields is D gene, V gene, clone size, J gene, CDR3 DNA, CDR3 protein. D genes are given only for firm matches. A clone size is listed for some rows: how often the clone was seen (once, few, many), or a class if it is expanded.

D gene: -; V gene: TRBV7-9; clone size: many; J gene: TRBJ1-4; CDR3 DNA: TGTGCCAGCAGCTCCCGTCCGGGGGGGAAACTGTTTTTT; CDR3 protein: CASSSRPGGKLFF
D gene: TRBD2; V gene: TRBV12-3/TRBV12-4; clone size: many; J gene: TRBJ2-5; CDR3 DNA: TGTGCCAGCAGCCCCCGGACTAGCACGACCCAGTACTTC; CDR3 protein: CASSPRTSTTQYF
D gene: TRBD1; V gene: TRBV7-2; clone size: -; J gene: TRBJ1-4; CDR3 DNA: TGTGCCAGCAGCGGACAGGGGGGTACGACTAATGAAAAACTGTTTTTT; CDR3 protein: CASSGQGGTTNEKLFF
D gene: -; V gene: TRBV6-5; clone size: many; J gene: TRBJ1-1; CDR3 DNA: TGTGCCAGCAGTTACGGGGGGCGCAGCGGCATGAACACTGAAGCTTTCTTT; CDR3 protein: CASSYGGRSGMNTEAFF
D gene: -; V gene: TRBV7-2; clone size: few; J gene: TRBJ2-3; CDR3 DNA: TGTGCCAGCAGCTTAATGAGCGGATCTAGCACAGATACGCAGTATTTT; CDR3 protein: CASSLMSGSSTDTQYF
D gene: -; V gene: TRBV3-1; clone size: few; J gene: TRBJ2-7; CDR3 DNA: TGTGCCAGCAGCCAAGATCGACTACGATACGAGCAGTACTTC; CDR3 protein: CASSQDRLRYEQYF
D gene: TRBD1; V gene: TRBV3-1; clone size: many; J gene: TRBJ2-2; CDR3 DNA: TGTGCCAGCGGATTTTACCGGGACAGAAAGAACACCGGGGAGCTGTTTTTT; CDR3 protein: CASGFYRDRKNTGELFF
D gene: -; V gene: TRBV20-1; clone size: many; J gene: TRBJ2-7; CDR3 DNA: TGCAGTGCCAGATCCCCCCGGCAGGGGACTGGGGCCTACGAGCAGTACTTC; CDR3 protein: CSARSPRQGTGAYEQYF
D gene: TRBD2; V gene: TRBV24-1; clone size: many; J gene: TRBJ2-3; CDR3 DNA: TGTGCCACCAGTGATTACACGGGAGGGTCCACAGATACGCAGTATTTT; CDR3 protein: CATSDYTGGSTDTQYF
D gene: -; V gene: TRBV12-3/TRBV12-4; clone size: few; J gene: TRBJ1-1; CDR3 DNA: TGTGCCAGCAGTTTAGCAGGGGCCGACACTGAAGCTTTCTTT; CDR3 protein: CASSLAGADTEAFF
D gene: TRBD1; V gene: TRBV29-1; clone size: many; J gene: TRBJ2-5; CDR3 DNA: TGCAGCGTTTCAACAGGGGGCGAGACCCAGTACTTC; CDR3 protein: CSVSTGGETQYF
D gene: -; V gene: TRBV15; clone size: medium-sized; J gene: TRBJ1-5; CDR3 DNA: TGTGCCACCAGCCCGGACAGATATAGCAATCAGCCCCAGCATTTT; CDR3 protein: CATSPDRYSNQPQHF
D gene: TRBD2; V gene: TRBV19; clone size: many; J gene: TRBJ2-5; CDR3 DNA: TGTGCCAGTAGTTTGACTAGCGGGAGCTCTGAGACCCAGTACTTC; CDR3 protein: CASSLTSGSSETQYF
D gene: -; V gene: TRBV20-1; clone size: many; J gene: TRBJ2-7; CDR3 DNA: TGCAGTGCAAATCCTACCCTCTCCTACGAGCAGTACTTC; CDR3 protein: CSANPTLSYEQYF
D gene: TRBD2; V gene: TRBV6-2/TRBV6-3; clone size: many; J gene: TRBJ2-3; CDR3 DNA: TGTGCCAGCAATAGCGGGATCACAGATACGCAGTATTTT; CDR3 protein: CASNSGITDTQYF
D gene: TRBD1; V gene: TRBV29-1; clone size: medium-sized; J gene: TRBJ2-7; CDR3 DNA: TGCAGCGTTGAATTAAGTGGGACAGGGTCCTACGAGCAGTACTTC; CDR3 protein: CSVELSGTGSYEQYF
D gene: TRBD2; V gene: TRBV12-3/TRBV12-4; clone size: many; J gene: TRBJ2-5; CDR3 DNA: TGTGCCAGCAGAGCGGGGGGTGAGACCCAGCACTTC; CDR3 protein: CASRAGGETQHF
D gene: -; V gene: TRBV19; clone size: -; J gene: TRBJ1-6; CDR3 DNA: TGTGCCAGTACCATTGGGGGTTATTCACCCCTCCACTTT; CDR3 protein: CASTIGGYSPLHF
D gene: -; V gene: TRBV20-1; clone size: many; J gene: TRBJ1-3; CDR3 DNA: TGCAGTGCTAGCGGAGGGGGACCTGGAAACACCATATATTTT; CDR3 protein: CSASGGGPGNTIYF
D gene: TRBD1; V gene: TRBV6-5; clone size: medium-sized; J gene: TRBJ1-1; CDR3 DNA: TGTGCCAGCAGCCGCACCAAGACAGGGGACGAAGCTTTCTTT; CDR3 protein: CASSRTKTGDEAFF
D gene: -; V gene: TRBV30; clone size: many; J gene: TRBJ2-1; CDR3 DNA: TGTGCCTGGAGTGTAGTTTGGGGTATTTCGGACAATGAGCAGTTCTTC; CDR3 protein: CAWSVVWGISDNEQFF
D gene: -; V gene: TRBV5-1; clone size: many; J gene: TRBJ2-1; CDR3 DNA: TGCGCCAGCAGCTTGGATCAGGGGATCTACAATGAGCAGTTCTTC; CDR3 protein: CASSLDQGIYNEQFF
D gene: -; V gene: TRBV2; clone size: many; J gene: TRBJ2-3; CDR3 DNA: TGTGCCAGCAGTGTGTTGATAAGAGGAGATACGCAGTATTTT; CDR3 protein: CASSVLIRGDTQYF
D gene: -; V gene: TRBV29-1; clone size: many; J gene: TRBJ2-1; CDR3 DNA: TGCAGCGTTCCCCCGAGGGGGGGCGTAGAGAATGAGCAGTTCTTC; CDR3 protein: CSVPPRGGVENEQFF
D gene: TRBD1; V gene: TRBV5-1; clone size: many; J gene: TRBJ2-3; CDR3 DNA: TGCGCCAGCAGCGTTGCCCGGGACAGGGCCCCCACAGATACGCAGTATTTT; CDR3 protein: CASSVARDRAPTDTQYF
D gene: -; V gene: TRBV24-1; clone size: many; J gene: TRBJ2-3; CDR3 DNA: TGTGCCACCAGTGATTTGTACACAGATACGCAGTATTTT; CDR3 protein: CATSDLYTDTQYF
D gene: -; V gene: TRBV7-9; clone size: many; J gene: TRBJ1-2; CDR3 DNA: TGTGCCAGCAGCTTAGCGCTCCAGGGGTCCACCTTC; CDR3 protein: CASSLALQGSTF